This T cell receptor beta chain was obtained from a study of prognosis after radiotherapy for stage I lung cancer. Across the study: Newly diagnosed primary stage I lung tumors were present in around 15 patients, and oligometastatic NSCLC after surgical resection of the primary tumor was present in roughly 5 patients. Considered medically inoperable were all of the patients with non-small cell lung cancer. General observations from the study: Following stereotactic body radiation therapy, patients who went on to develop distant metastases had lower Shannon entropy.

Trimming stripped 0 bases from V and 8 bases from J, with 23 bases between. The CDR3 runs 18 residues. Germline V CDR1 and CDR2: MNHEY, SVGAGI. This clonotype is medium-sized (0.01 to 0.1%). Its antigen remains unknown. It was by two-round multiplex PCR that TCR beta CDR3 was amplified from genomic DNA. First-round PCR employed TRBV- and TRBJ-specific primers for each gene. Each CDR3 protein gets one entry after TCRdb re-called the multiplex PCR reads with MiXCR. The sample yields approximately 30,000 distinct CDR3 sequences, around 32% seen once. The TCR sequence derives from a donor aged 50 or older with non-small cell lung cancer. The genes are TRBV6-5 and TRBJ2-1, with a weak D call TRBD2 (6 bases). This sample comprised PBMCs, obtained before or after stereotactic body radiation therapy (not recorded which). CDR3 residues: CASSYSPGFKFGGDEQFF. The CDR3, as DNA: TGTGCCAGCAGTTACTCCCCAGGGTTCAAGTTCGGGGGAGATGAGCAGTTCTTC.